This TCR beta chain emerged from a study of regulatory T cells in long-lasting Graves disease. This clonotype was counted many times. Its antigen remains unknown. Time point: newly diagnosed GD, antithyroid drugs for less than 3 months. RNA isolated from PBMCs was used to make the TCR library. Study-wide points: Comparison showed that persistent patients shared more public clonotypes (about 2,700) than new patients (966).

In building TCR beta libraries, iRepertoire HTBI primers were used together with Arm-PCR of CDR3 regions. Each CDR3 protein gets one entry after TCRdb re-called the multiplex PCR reads with MiXCR. The top ten hold approximately 17% of the sample, which has some 370,000 distinct CDR3 sequences, 10% to 15% seen once. These data also featured in a second study, about T cells in Graves' hyperthyroidism and ophthalmopathy. That investigation notes: Exclusion followed for patients with uncontrolled infection, other autoimmune disease, pregnancy or lactation.

This sample comprised peripheral blood mononuclear cells (PBMCs), obtained at new diagnosis, from a patient treated with antithyroid drugs. The receptor comes from a woman aged 18 to 35 with Graves disease.

The CDR3 region is CASSTGTSGTYEQYF. The DNA of the CDR3 is TGTGCCAGCAGCACTGGGACTAGCGGGACCTACGAGCAGTACTTC. This chain links TRBV6-1 with TRBJ2-7; 13 bases fit TRBD2. There are 15 residues in the CDR3. Germline loops: CDR1 MNHNS, CDR2 SASEGT. With V trimmed by 6 bases and J by 2 bases, 4 bases remained unmatched.